This T cell receptor (beta chain) was documented in a study of blood T cell repertoires in COVID-19. For the study at large: From the United States, Italy and Spain came samples of acute and convalescent COVID-19.

The CDR3 covers 12 residues. The germline V gene has CDR1 MNHEY and CDR2 SVGAGI. Trimming took 7 bases from V and 4 from J, leaving 8 bases between them. Some clones are missing from TCRdb's copy, which holds only in-frame ones; the method was immunoSEQ multiplex PCR. Here the sample spans approximately 110,000 clones, around 74% being singletons. The sample comprised peripheral blood. The receptor was isolated from a man at least 80 years old with COVID-19, enrolled during active disease. V gene TRBV6-5 combines with J gene TRBJ1-5, with D perhaps matching TRBD1 (6 bases). In DNA, the CDR3 is TGTGCCAGCAACAGGGTAAATCAGCCCCAGCATTTT. Protein: CASNRVNQPQHF.